This T cell receptor beta chain is drawn from a study of cytomegalovirus exposure and HLA in healthy donors. Findings and caveats of the study: One variant, a missense change in DCLRE1C, was linked in a later analysis to TCR beta V- and J-gene trimming. HLA alleles showed associations with about 17,000 TCR beta sequences in a later analysis, at a 0.05 false discovery rate. Earlier analysis found most TCR beta V segments productive about 87% or about 30% of the time.

The PCR used 60 Vbeta and 13 Jbeta primers. Generated by immunoSEQ multiplex PCR, the TCRdb table keeps only in-frame clones and is missing some. Its table records about 25,000 clones. Donors in the study were healthy people who gave bone marrow. Regarding this clone: The antigen is not known.

The TCR was taken from a male donor in good health and CMV-seropositive. The material sequenced was PBMCs.

In DNA form, the CDR3 reads TGTGCCACTCGGCAGGGTGACACTGAAGCTTTCTTT. This gives the protein CATRQGDTEAFF. The genes are TRBV15 and TRBJ1-1; D might be TRBD1 (5 bases). V lost 9 bases and J lost 3, with 11 bases in between. The CDR3 sequence is 12 residues long. CDR1 is LNHNV and CDR2 is YYDKDF in the germline V gene (reference sequence).